These 8 T cell receptor beta chains were all obtained from the same sample, sequenced in a study of blood T cells in healthy people across ages (dated by TCRdb to between 2014 and 2016). The library came from 5' RACE. The instrument given in TCRdb is Illumina HiSeq 2500. A second PCR of about 7 to 12 cycles was run with a J-beta primer mix and a sample-barcoded 5' primer. The public reads were quality trimmed at Q25 with fastp and then assembled into clones with MiXCR by TCRdb, keeping productive beta chains. For every CDR3 protein sequence, its rows merge into one entry that carries the most common genes and DNA. The sample yields approximately 680,000 distinct CDR3 sequences; about a third were counted once. 15% of the sample is in the top ten clones. Sequencing was done on a sample of blood. The receptor set was obtained from an elderly woman in good health. Donor details come from another sample of the same person, matched by shared clones.

This sequence joins TRBV15 and TRBJ2-3, with 12 bases lining up with TRBD2. The CDR3 totals 17 residues. Germline V gene lookup returns CDR1 LNHNV and CDR2 YYDKDF (reference sequence). Germline trimming cut 3 bases from V and 4 bases from J; bases unmatched to any gene: 8. As DNA, the CDR3 is TGTGCCACCAGCAGGACGACTAGCGGGAGTTCGGCAGATACGCAGTATTTT. Protein product: CATSRTTSGSSADTQYF.

Many counts were recorded for this clonotype. This chain joins TRBV7-7 and TRBJ2-5; D may match TRBD1 or TRBD2 (5 bases each). The V end was cut by 4 bases, the J end by 7 bases, with 13 bases between. The CDR3 consists of 13 residues. CDR1 is SSHAT and CDR2 is FNYEAQ in the germline V gene (reference sequence). As DNA, the CDR3 is TGTGCCAGCAGCTCGGGACGCGAGGGGACCCAGTACTTC. This translates into CASSSGREGTQYF.

This clonotype has just a few counts. V is TRBV18 and J is TRBJ1-2, with D uncertain. The CDR3 consists of 15 residues. Looked up from germline, CDR1 is KGHSH and CDR2 is LQKENI. V dropped 6 bases and J dropped 1 base, with 15 bases sitting between them. The CDR3 nucleotides are TGTGCCAGCTCGCCTCAGATGTCGGGTAACTATGGCTACACCTTC. Its translation: CASSPQMSGNYGYTF.

This clonotype was recorded a few times. V gene TRBV7-9 combines with J gene TRBJ1-1; D is unclear. CDR3 length equals 14 residues. The germline V and J ends were trimmed by 1 base and 3 bases, with 9 bases remaining between them. The germline CDR1 and CDR2 sequences are SEHNR and FQNEAQ (reference sequence). The chain's CDR3 is CASSLEAGHTEAFF. In nucleotides, the CDR3 is TGTGCCAGCAGCTTAGAGGCGGGCCACACTGAAGCTTTCTTT.

The rearrangement uses TRBV5-6 and TRBJ1-2; tentatively, D is TRBD1 (6 bases). Germline CDR1 is SGHDT and CDR2 is YYEEEE. The CDR3 has 15 amino acids. Trimming left V 0 bases short and J 7 bases short, with 16 bases between. The CDR3 here is CASSLEAGAGTGYTF. CDR3 in DNA: TGTGCCAGCAGCTTGGAAGCGGGGGCAGGGACTGGCTACACCTTC. Looking up the rest from reference TRBV5-6 and TRBJ1-2 gives the full variable domain: DAGVTQSPTHLIKTRGQQVTLRCSPKSGHDTVSWYQQALGQGPQFIFQYYEEEERQRGNFPDRFSGHQFPNYSSELNVNALLLGDSALYLCASSLEAGAGTGYTFGSGTRLTVV.

This clonotype was observed many times. The chain carries TRBV6-1 and TRBJ2-1; 8 nucleotides line up with TRBD2. This CDR3 is 15 amino acids long. With 10 bases clipped from V and 5 bases from J, the junction kept 13 bases outside the gene matches. Germline values: CDR1 MNHNS, CDR2 SASEGT. CDR3 sequence (DNA): TGTGCCATCCCCTCGGGGGGGGACGCCAACAATGAGCAGTTCTTC. It translates to CAIPSGGDANNEQFF.

This clonotype came up a few times. The rearrangement links TRBV20-1 to TRBJ2-7, with 8 bases matching TRBD1. CDR3 size: 15 residues. V lost 1 base and J lost 0; bases outside the gene matches: 5. From germline, CDR1 is DFQATT and CDR2 SNEGSKA (reference sequence). CDR3 DNA sequence: TGCAGTGCTAGAGTCTCGGGACAGGTCTCCTACGAGCAGTACTTC. Protein: CSARVSGQVSYEQYF.

The chain carries TRBV30 and TRBJ1-5, with D perhaps TRBD1 (5 bases). CDR1 is GTSNPN, CDR2 SVGIG, per germline (reference sequence). The CDR3 contains 16 residues. V lost 5 bases, J lost 3 bases, and 20 bases lay in between. CDR3 sequence (DNA): TGTGCCTGGGGTCGTCGGACAACGTTGGACAATCAGCCCCAGCATTTT. This codes for CAWGRRTTLDNQPQHF.